A selection of T cell receptor beta chains follows, all from one sample in a study of T cell responses to AZD1222 COVID-19 vaccine. Repertoires were generated with immunoSEQ multiplex PCR, while TCRdb's copy carries only in-frame clones and drops some. The profile shows 98,000 or so clones, less than 85% of them singletons. The input for sequencing was peripheral blood, taken 28 days after the second AZD1222 dose. These receptors were taken from an adult who received the AZD1222 COVID-19 vaccine. Each CDR3 is given with its conserved first and last residue. Fields, in order: V gene, J gene, D gene, clone size, CDR3 DNA, CDR3 protein. D genes are given only for firm matches. Expanded clones are given a class, and other clones once, few, many or no size at all.

>TRBV9|TRBJ1-3|.|.
TGTGCCAGCAGCGCCGAGGGAAGGGCGTATGGAAACACCATATATTTT
CASSAEGRAYGNTIYF
>TRBV7-2|TRBJ2-7|.|.
TGTGCCAGCAGTTCCAGTCGCGTTTCCTACGAGCAGTACTTC
CASSSSRVSYEQYF
>TRBV29-1|TRBJ1-4|.|.
TGCAGCGTGACAGGTGGGAATGAAAAACTGTTTTTT
CSVTGGNEKLFF
>TRBV5-1|TRBJ2-4|TRBD2|.
TGCGCCAGCAGCTTGGGGGAGGGTTCGCACATTCAGTACTTC
CASSLGEGSHIQYF
>TRBV13|TRBJ2-3|TRBD2|.
TGTGCCAGCAGCCCAGGTCATGGCGGGGGGGTACTAGCTACGCAGTATTTT
CASSPGHGGGVLATQYF
>TRBV5-4|TRBJ2-4|.|.
TGTGCCAGCAGCTCGTTTCAGGGCTCCAAAAACATTCAGTACTTC
CASSSFQGSKNIQYF
>TRBV6-5|TRBJ2-2|.|once
TGTGCCAGCAGGGATGGAGGCCCCGGGGAGCTGTTTTTT
CASRDGGPGELFF
>TRBV28|TRBJ1-1|.|.
TGTGCCAGCACAACGGGGAACACTGAAGCTTTCTTT
CASTTGNTEAFF
>TRBV10-3|TRBJ2-1|TRBD2|.
TGTGCCATCAGTGGGGGGGGCTCCTACAATGAGCAGTTCTTC
CAISGGGSYNEQFF
>TRBV19|TRBJ1-1|.|once
TGTGCCAGTAGTATTGGAGGGCAGATCAACACTGAAGCTTTCTTT
CASSIGGQINTEAFF
>TRBV5-1|TRBJ1-4|TRBD1|.
TGCGCCAGCAGCCCAGGGGGGAGTACTAATGAAAAACTGTTTTTT
CASSPGGSTNEKLFF
>TRBV19|TRBJ2-5|.|.
TGTGCCAGTAGACCTTCGGCATACCAAGAGACCCAGTACTTC
CASRPSAYQETQYF
>TRBV30|TRBJ1-1|.|.
TGTGCCTGGAGTAAACAGTTGAACACTGAAGCTTTCTTT
CAWSKQLNTEAFF
>TRBV29-1|TRBJ2-3|TRBD2|.
TGCAGCGTTGTGCTAGCGGTCACAGATACGCAGTATTTT
CSVVLAVTDTQYF
>TRBV10-3|TRBJ2-3|.|.
TGTGCCATCAGTAAGACAGATACGCAGTATTTT
CAISKTDTQYF
>TRBV19|TRBJ1-5|.|.
TGTGCCAGTAGTTCGATCAGGGACAGCAATCAGCCCCAGCATTTT
CASSSIRDSNQPQHF
>TRBV5-1|TRBJ1-1|.|.
TGCGCCAGCAGCCCACTACCGATCACTGAAGCTTTCTTT
CASSPLPITEAFF
>TRBV6-5|TRBJ1-2|.|once
TGTGCCAGCAAGGGCGAGAACATCTATGGCTACACCTTC
CASKGENIYGYTF
>TRBV4-3|TRBJ2-1|TRBD2|.
TGCGCCAGCAGCCAAGATTTTAGCGGGAAACACAATGAGCAGTTCTTC
CASSQDFSGKHNEQFF
>TRBV11-2|TRBJ2-7|TRBD2|.
TGTGCCAGCAACACCCGGGGGGGAGACTACGAGCAGTACTTC
CASNTRGGDYEQYF
>TRBV28|TRBJ2-5|.|.
TGTGCCAGCTCTACCAGAGTACCGGGGGAGACCCAGTACTTC
CASSTRVPGETQYF
>TRBV5-6|TRBJ2-2|.|few
TGTGCCAGCAGCTTGTCGGGCGGCACCGGGGAGCTGTTTTTT
CASSLSGGTGELFF
>TRBV3-1/TRBV3-2|TRBJ1-1|.|.
TGTGCCAGCAGCGTGGGACGCGGGGGACAAGCTTTCTTT
CASSVGRGGQAFF
>TRBV5-1|TRBJ2-5|TRBD2|.
TGCGCCAGCAGCACTACTAGCGGGGTTGGAGAGACCCAGTACTTC
CASSTTSGVGETQYF
>TRBV7-6|TRBJ1-3|.|.
TGTGCCAGCAGCTTAGCCGGATCTGGAAACACCATATATTTT
CASSLAGSGNTIYF
>TRBV10-3|TRBJ1-1|TRBD1|.
TGTGCCACCGGGACAGGGGGAATTGAAGCTTTCTTT
CATGTGGIEAFF
>TRBV14|TRBJ1-1|.|.
TGTGCCAGCAGCCAAAGGGGAACCGTTAGGAACACTGAAGCTTTCTTT
CASSQRGTVRNTEAFF
>TRBV21-1|TRBJ2-3|.|.
TGTGCCAGCAGGATTTTTAGCGGGGGCCCAAGCACAGATACGCAGTATTTT
CASRIFSGGPSTDTQYF
>TRBV30|TRBJ2-7|TRBD1|.
TGTGCCTGGAGTGAAACAGGGGACCCCTACGAGCAGTACTTC
CAWSETGDPYEQYF
>TRBV7-9|TRBJ2-3|TRBD2|.
TGTGCCAGCAGACCCGGACTAGCGGGGGCAGATACGCAGTATTTT
CASRPGLAGADTQYF
>TRBV14|TRBJ2-1|.|.
TGTGCCAGCAGGCTTGGGGGTGAGCAGTTCTTC
CASRLGGEQFF
>TRBV27|TRBJ1-1|.|.
TGTGCCAGCAGTCCTGGACAGTACACTGAAGCTTTCTTT
CASSPGQYTEAFF
>TRBV7-8|TRBJ1-4|.|.
TGTGCCAGCAGCTTAGACAGGGTAGAGGCAACTAATGAAAAACTGTTTTTT
CASSLDRVEATNEKLFF
>TRBV7-9|TRBJ1-6|TRBD1|.
TGTGCCGGGGCCGGGACAGACAATTCACCCCTCCACTTT
CAGAGTDNSPLHF
>TRBV2|TRBJ1-5|TRBD1|.
TGTGCCAGCAGTGTAGGGGGCTCGAGCAATCAGCCCCAGCATTTT
CASSVGGSSNQPQHF
>TRBV5-1|TRBJ1-4|.|.
TGCGCCAGCAGCTTCCAGGGGACTAATGAAAAACTGTTTTTT
CASSFQGTNEKLFF
>TRBV14|TRBJ2-1|.|.
TGTGCCAGCAGCCAGTTTCGAGGTGAGAACAATGAGCAGTTCTTC
CASSQFRGENNEQFF
>TRBV5-1|TRBJ2-7|.|.
TGCGCCAGCAGCTCGCCTGGTAGGCCCTACGAGCAGTACTTC
CASSSPGRPYEQYF
>TRBV5-5|TRBJ2-3|.|.
TGTGCCAGCAGCACGGAAGGGAGCAAGACGCAGTATTTT
CASSTEGSKTQYF
>TRBV5-6|TRBJ1-5|TRBD1|.
TGTGCCAGCAGCGTTTCAGGGGGCGGCAATCAGCCCCAGCATTTT
CASSVSGGGNQPQHF
>TRBV11-2|TRBJ1-3|TRBD1|.
TGTGCCAGCAGCTTAGGCAGGGGGCCGGACACCATATATTTT
CASSLGRGPDTIYF
>TRBV24-1|TRBJ2-1|.|.
TGTGCCACCAGTGATTTGACAGGGAAGGGGATAAGCAATGAGCAGTTCTTC
CATSDLTGKGISNEQFF
>TRBV3-1/TRBV3-2|TRBJ1-2|.|.
TGTGCCAGCAGCCAAGAGGAGCCTGGCTATGGCTACACCTTC
CASSQEEPGYGYTF
>TRBV5-6|TRBJ1-4|.|.
TGTGCCAGCAGCTTGGGGGCCGCCTCAAGAAAACTGTTTTTT
CASSLGAASRKLFF
>TRBV6-5|TRBJ1-2|.|.
TGTGCTACTTCGAAAGCGGCCCATGGCTACACCTTC
CATSKAAHGYTF
>TRBV6-5|TRBJ2-1|TRBD2|.
TGTGCCAGCAGTTCCCGGGACTACAAAAATGAGCAGTTCTTC
CASSSRDYKNEQFF
>TRBV5-1|TRBJ1-6|.|.
TGCGCCAGCAGCTTGGCCAGAAGCAATAATTCACCCCTCCACTTT
CASSLARSNNSPLHF
>TRBV29-1|TRBJ1-1|TRBD1|few
TGCAGCGTTGGGCGACAGGGGAGGAACACTGAAGCTTTCTTT
CSVGRQGRNTEAFF
>TRBV10-3|TRBJ2-5|.|.
TGTGCCATCAGTGAGTCGACAAGAGAGACCCAGTACTTC
CAISESTRETQYF
>TRBV5-1|TRBJ1-2|TRBD1|.
TGCGCCAGCAGCTACTCGGACAGGGGGGGCGGCTACACCTTC
CASSYSDRGGGYTF
>TRBV6-5|TRBJ1-2|TRBD1|.
TGTGGCGCAGGACAGGGCTATGGCTACACCTTC
CGAGQGYGYTF
>TRBV6-1|TRBJ1-6|TRBD1|.
TGTGCCAGCAGTGTCCGGACAGGCACCTATAATTCACCCCTCCACTTT
CASSVRTGTYNSPLHF
>TRBV10-1|TRBJ2-2|.|.
TGCGCCAGCAGTGAACAAAGCCCCGGGGAGCTGTTTTTT
CASSEQSPGELFF
>TRBV19|TRBJ1-2|.|.
TGTGCCAGTAGTATAAATGGGGACGACTATGGCTACACCTTC
CASSINGDDYGYTF
>TRBV5-1|TRBJ1-1|TRBD1|.
TGCGCCAGCAGCTTTGATGGGACAGCCATGAACACTGAAGCTTTCTTT
CASSFDGTAMNTEAFF
>TRBV7-9|TRBJ1-1|.|once
TGTGCCAGCAGCTTGAGGGTGGTGGCTGAAGCTTTCTTT
CASSLRVVAEAFF
>TRBV27|TRBJ1-1|.|.
TGTGCCAGCATGAGGGGAGACTGGGCTGAAGCTTTCTTT
CASMRGDWAEAFF
>TRBV7-3|TRBJ2-3|.|.
TGTGCCAGCAGCCGAAGCGGGTCCAGCACAGATACGCAGTATTTT
CASSRSGSSTDTQYF